This T cell receptor (beta chain) is from a study of blood T cell repertoires in COVID-19. Across the whole study: The analysed material was cDNA or gDNA that came from T cells, B-cell-depleted T cells, or PBMCs.

Sequencing was performed with immunoSEQ multiplex PCR; in TCRdb, only in-frame clones are kept and a portion is missing. Among tens of thousands of clones listed, 65% to 90% were seen once. The V and J ends lost 0 bases and 4 bases, in that order; junction bases with no gene match: 2. Germline CDR1 SGHAT, CDR2 FQNNGV. This CDR3 spans 14 amino acids. V gene TRBV11-2 combines with J gene TRBJ2-5, with 7 bases that match TRBD2. The sequenced material came from peripheral blood. This clonotype was obtained from a man at least 80 years old with acute or convalescent COVID-19. As DNA, the CDR3 is TGTGCCAGCAGCTTAGATTTAGCGGGAGAGACCCAGTACTTC. Its protein is CASSLDLAGETQYF.